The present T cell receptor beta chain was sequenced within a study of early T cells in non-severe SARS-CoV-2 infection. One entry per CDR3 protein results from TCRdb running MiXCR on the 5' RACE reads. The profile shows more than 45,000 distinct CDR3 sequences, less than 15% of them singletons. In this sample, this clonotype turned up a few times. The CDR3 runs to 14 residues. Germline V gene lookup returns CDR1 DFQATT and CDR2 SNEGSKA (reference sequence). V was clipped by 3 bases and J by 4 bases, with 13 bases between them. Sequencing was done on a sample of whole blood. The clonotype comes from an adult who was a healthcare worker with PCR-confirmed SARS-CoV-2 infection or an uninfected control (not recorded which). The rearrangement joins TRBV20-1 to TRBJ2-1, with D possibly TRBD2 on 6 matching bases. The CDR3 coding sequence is TGCAGTGCTAGTGGGGGGATTTTGTACAATGAGCAGTTCTTC. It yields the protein CSASGGILYNEQFF.